These 12 T cell receptor beta chains were all obtained from the same sample, sequenced in a study of cytomegalovirus exposure and HLA in healthy donors. With 60 Vbeta and 13 Jbeta primers, the PCR was carried out. Profiling relied on immunoSEQ multiplex PCR, and the TCRdb table lists in-frame clones only, not all of them. The sample shows about 160,000 clones, roughly 80% of them seen only once. The sample comprised PBMCs. All receptors come from a young man in good health and CMV-seropositive.

This sequence joins TRBV28 and TRBJ1-5, with no clear D. The V and J ends lost 1 base and 7 bases respectively, with 14 bases between them. CDR1 MDHEN and CDR2 SYDVKM come from the germline V gene. The CDR3 runs to 15 residues. The DNA of the CDR3 is TGTGCCAGCAGTTTATCTCCGGGAAGGTACCAGCCCCAGCATTTT. Its protein is CASSLSPGRYQPQHF.

The genes are TRBV28 and TRBJ2-3; tentative D call: TRBD2 (5 bases). Germline-derived CDR1 and CDR2 are MDHEN and SYDVKM. Deletions cut 5 bases from V and 5 bases from J, with 11 bases between. The CDR3 runs to 13 residues. CDR3 DNA sequence: TGTGCCAGCAGTCGCGCGGGTGGAGATACGCAGTATTTT. It yields the protein CASSRAGGDTQYF.

This clone was observed once. The chain joins TRBV7-2 to TRBJ1-5; tentatively, D is TRBD1 (5 bases). Between the trimmed V and J ends, which lost 5 bases and 9 bases, there was a span of 17 bases. Germline loops: CDR1 SGHTA, CDR2 FQGNSA. The CDR3 is 14 residues long. In DNA form, the CDR3 reads TGTGCCAGCAGCGCCGGACTGGGGGGAATGCCCCAGCATTTT. Amino acids: CASSAGLGGMPQHF.

V and J are TRBV9 and TRBJ1-1; maybe TRBD1 (6 bases). Trimming took off 3 bases at V and 0 bases at J, with 15 bases between the two ends. CDR1 and CDR2 from the germline V gene are SGDLS and YYNGEE. This CDR3 is built from 16 residues. In DNA, the CDR3 is TGTGCCAGCAGCGAGGGGGACATTTTCATGAACACTGAAGCTTTCTTT. It is translated as CASSEGDIFMNTEAFF.

CDR3 region: CASSQQLPSGTSGSYEQYF. The CDR3 region has the DNA TGCGCCAGCAGCCAACAATTGCCTTCGGGGACTAGCGGGTCGTACGAGCAGTACTTC. The genes are TRBV4-3 and TRBJ2-7; TRBD2 matches 12 bases. V gave up 2 bases and J gave up 4 bases; unmatched junction bases: 15. The germline gives CDR1 LGHNA, CDR2 YSLEER. This CDR3 comprises 19 residues.

This chain links TRBV7-3 with TRBJ2-5; 7 positions match TRBD2. CDR3 length equals 15 residues. After removal of 4 bases from V and 2 bases from J, the junction contained 7 bases not matched to a gene. Germline V gene data show CDR1 as SGHTA and CDR2 as FQGTGA. The CDR3 loop reads CASSWVGGEQETQYF. The CDR3 nucleotides read TGTGCCAGCAGCTGGGTTGGGGGGGAGCAAGAGACCCAGTACTTC.

The chain carries TRBV7-2 and TRBJ1-5; no clear D. The germline V gene encodes CDR1 SGHTA and CDR2 FQGNSA. Trimming removed 3 bases from V and 4 bases from J, with 10 bases in between. The CDR3 runs to 14 residues. The CDR3 sequence is CASSLYEVNQPQHF. The CDR3 DNA follows: TGTGCCAGCAGCTTGTACGAGGTTAATCAGCCCCAGCATTTT.

The rearrangement uses TRBV4-3 and TRBJ2-2, with 9 positions matching TRBD1. This CDR3 is 15 amino acids long. CDR1 is LGHNA and CDR2 is YSLEER in the germline V gene. J gave up 7 bases and V 3 bases, and 6 bases lay outside the gene matches. CDR3 nucleotides: TGCGCCAGCAGCCACACAGGGGGCTTCAGCGGGGAGCTGTTTTTT. Encoded protein: CASSHTGGFSGELFF.

The genes are TRBV5-1 and TRBJ2-5; D might be TRBD2 (7 bases). The J call may be in error: the DNA end matches TRBJ2-7 better. Germline lookup yields CDR1 SGHRS and CDR2 YFSETQ. CDR3 size: 15 residues. CDR3 amino acids: CASASGGASLHEQYF. The CDR3 bases are TGCGCCAGCGCTAGTGGGGGGGCCTCCCTCCACGAGCAGTACTTC.

This clone was detected only once. The CDR3 region is CASGIGQRGWRGYTF. In DNA, the CDR3 is TGTGCCAGCGGCATTGGACAGCGGGGTTGGCGTGGCTACACCTTC. This chain links TRBV6-1 with TRBJ1-2; D is perhaps TRBD1 (6 bases). V gave up 8 bases and J gave up 7 bases, with 23 bases separating them. The CDR3 spans 15 residues. CDR1 is MNHNS, CDR2 SASEGT, per germline.

The genes are TRBV5-1 and TRBJ2-1, with TRBD1 identical over 7 bases. This CDR3 has 12 residues. J was trimmed by 5 bases and V by 6 bases; bases with no gene match: 2. CDR1 and CDR2 (germline): SGHRS, YFSETQ. The CDR3 protein is CASTGQDNEQFF. Written as DNA, the CDR3 is TGCGCCAGCACAGGACAGGACAATGAGCAGTTCTTC.

This clone was detected once. CDR3 protein: CASSLGRGGNTGELFF. The CDR3 DNA is TGTGCCAGCAGCTTAGGACGAGGGGGGAACACCGGGGAGCTGTTTTTT. The chain links TRBV7-9 to TRBJ2-2; tentatively, D is TRBD1 (6 bases). The germline CDR1 and CDR2 sequences are SEHNR and FQNEAQ (reference sequence). V lost 1 base and J lost 1, with 10 bases in between. The CDR3 is made up of 16 amino acids.